This entry lists 4 T cell receptor beta chains sequenced from one sample in a study of blood T cell repertoires in COVID-19. TCRdb's copy holds only in-frame clones and misses some; the assay was immunoSEQ multiplex PCR. The table includes about 35,000 clones, 75% to 85% detected once. Sequenced material: peripheral blood. The receptors derive from a woman in her 70s with acute or convalescent COVID-19.

The rearrangement uses TRBV5-4 and TRBJ2-2; weak D call: TRBD2 (5 bases). This CDR3 comprises 13 residues. The germline V gene encodes CDR1 SGHNT and CDR2 YYREEE (reference sequence). The V gene lost 4 bases and the J gene lost 7 bases, with 11 bases spanning the gap. The CDR3 is CASSLERGGELFF. CDR3 coding DNA: TGTGCCAGCAGCCTTGAACGGGGCGGGGAGCTGTTTTTT. Combining the CDR3 with reference TRBV5-4 and TRBJ2-2 gives the whole variable domain ETGVTQSPTHLIKTRGQQVTLRCSSQSGHNTVSWYQQALGQGPQFIFQYYREEENGRGNFPPRFSGLQFPNYSSELNVNALELDDSALYLCASSLERGGELFFGEGSRLTVL.

The chain combines TRBV20-1 with TRBJ2-1, with a possible D match to TRBD2 (6 bases). Trimming removed 6 bases at V and 9 bases at J, with 12 bases between. The CDR3 has 11 amino acids. The germline V gene has CDR1 DFQATT and CDR2 SNEGSKA (reference sequence). The CDR3 bases are TGCAGTGCGGCGGACTATTTTGAGCAGTTCTTC. Its protein is CSAADYFEQFF.

The chain has TRBV10-3 and TRBJ1-1, with 9 bases lining up with TRBD1. CDR1 is ENHRY, CDR2 SYGVKD, per germline. The CDR3 length is 12 residues. The V gene end was trimmed by 5 bases and the J gene end by 8 bases; junction bases not matched to a gene: 3. The CDR3 bases are TGTGCCATCAGTCAACAGGGGGCAGAAGCTTTCTTT. The encoded protein is CAISQQGAEAFF.

The gene calls are TRBV5-1 and TRBJ2-2; no firm D call. Germline V gene data show CDR1 as SGHRS and CDR2 as YFSETQ. CDR3 size: 15 residues. V lost 2 bases and J 2 bases, leaving 10 bases between the germline ends. The CDR3 spells CASSFRTGNTGELFF. The CDR3 DNA is TGCGCCAGCAGCTTTCGTACGGGTAACACCGGGGAGCTGTTTTTT.